The clone carrying this TCR beta chain was seen many times. What it binds is not known. The source of the sample is a study of response to subunit inactivated influenza vaccine. Study-wide points: After each seasonal influenza vaccination, few new T cells are recruited, the authors suggested.

One entry per CDR3 protein, called by TCRdb with MiXCR from the RT-PCR reads. Here the sample spans 490,000 or so distinct CDR3 sequences, less than 8% being singletons. Germline V gene sequence: CDR1 MNHEY, CDR2 SVGEGT. There are 12 residues in the CDR3. V was shortened by 4 bases and J by 5 bases, with 8 bases between the two germline ends. Source: PBMCs from blood, taken around 25 months after vaccination. The V call is TRBV6-2 or TRBV6-3, the J call TRBJ1-2; D gene unclear. This receptor was taken from a man between 50 and 69 years old who received an inactivated influenza vaccine. In nucleotides, the CDR3 is TGTGCCAGCAGTTCCTCCCGATATGGCTACACCTTC. It specifies CASSSSRYGYTF.